This T cell receptor (beta chain) was profiled in a study of cytomegalovirus exposure and HLA in healthy donors. Findings of the study overall: A later analysis showed TCR association rates differing by HLA locus, peaking at DRB1 and lowest at HLA-C.

Germline V gene lookup returns CDR1 SGHRS and CDR2 YFSETQ. The ends were cut back, 6 bases at V and 8 bases at J, with 17 bases in the middle. CDR3 length: 14 amino acids. 13 Jbeta primers and 60 Vbeta primers were used for the PCR. TCRdb's copy holds only in-frame clones and misses some; the assay was immunoSEQ multiplex PCR. The sample has some 270,000 clones, 75% to 85% seen once. This clone was counted a single time. Its antigen is still unknown. This chain links TRBV5-1 with TRBJ1-4; perhaps TRBD1 as D (5 bases). The sequenced sample was PBMCs. This TCR was sampled from a girl aged 2 to 10 in good health and CMV-seronegative. The CDR3 nucleotides are TGCGCCAGCACCCCGGGGGGGGTGCCGGAAAAACTGTTTTTT. Protein: CASTPGGVPEKLFF.